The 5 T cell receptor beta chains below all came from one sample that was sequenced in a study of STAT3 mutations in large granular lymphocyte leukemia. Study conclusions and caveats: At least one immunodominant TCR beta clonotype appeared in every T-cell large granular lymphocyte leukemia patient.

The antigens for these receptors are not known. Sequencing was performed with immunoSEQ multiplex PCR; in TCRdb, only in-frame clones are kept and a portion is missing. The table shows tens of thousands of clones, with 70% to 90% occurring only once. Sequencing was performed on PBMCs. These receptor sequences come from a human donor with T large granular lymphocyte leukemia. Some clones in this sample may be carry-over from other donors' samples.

CDR3 residues: CASSQRQGSNQPQHF. The CDR3, as DNA: TGTGCCAGCAGTCAAAGACAGGGAAGCAATCAGCCCCAGCATTTT. The chain combines TRBV4-2 with TRBJ1-5; 7 bases align to TRBD1. J lost 1 base, V lost 6 bases, and 6 bases had no gene match. The CDR3 is 15 residues long. The germline gives CDR1 LGHNA, CDR2 YNFKEQ.

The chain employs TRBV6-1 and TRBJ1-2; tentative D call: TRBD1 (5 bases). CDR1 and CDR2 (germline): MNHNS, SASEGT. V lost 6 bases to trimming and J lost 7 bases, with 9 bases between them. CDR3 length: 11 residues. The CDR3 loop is CASRGDLGYTF. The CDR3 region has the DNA TGTGCCAGCAGAGGGGACCTTGGCTACACCTTC.

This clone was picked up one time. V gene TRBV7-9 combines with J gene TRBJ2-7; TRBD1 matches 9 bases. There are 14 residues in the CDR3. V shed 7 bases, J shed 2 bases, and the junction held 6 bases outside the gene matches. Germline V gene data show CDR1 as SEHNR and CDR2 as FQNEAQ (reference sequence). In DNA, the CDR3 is TGTGCCAGCACGGGGACAGGGAGGACCTACGAGCAGTACTTC. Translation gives CASTGTGRTYEQYF.

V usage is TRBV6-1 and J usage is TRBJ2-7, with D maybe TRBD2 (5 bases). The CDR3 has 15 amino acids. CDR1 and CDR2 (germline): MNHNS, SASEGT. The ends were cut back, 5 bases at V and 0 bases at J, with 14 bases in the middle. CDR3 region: CASSIQRGPSYEQYF. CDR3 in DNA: TGTGCCAGCAGTATCCAGAGAGGGCCCTCCTACGAGCAGTACTTC.

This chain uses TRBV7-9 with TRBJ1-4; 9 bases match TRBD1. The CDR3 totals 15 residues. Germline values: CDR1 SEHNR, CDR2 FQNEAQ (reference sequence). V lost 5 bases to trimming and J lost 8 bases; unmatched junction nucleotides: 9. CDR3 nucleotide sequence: TGTGCCAGCAGCCCCTGGGACAGGGATAGAGAAAAACTGTTTTTT. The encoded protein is CASSPWDRDREKLFF. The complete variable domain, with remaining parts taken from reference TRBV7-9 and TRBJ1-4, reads DTGVSQNPRHKITKRGQNVTFRCDPISEHNRLYWYRQTLGQGPEFLTYFQNEAQLEKSRLLSDRFSAERPKGSFSTLEIQRTEQGDSAMYLCASSPWDRDREKLFFGSGTQLSVL.